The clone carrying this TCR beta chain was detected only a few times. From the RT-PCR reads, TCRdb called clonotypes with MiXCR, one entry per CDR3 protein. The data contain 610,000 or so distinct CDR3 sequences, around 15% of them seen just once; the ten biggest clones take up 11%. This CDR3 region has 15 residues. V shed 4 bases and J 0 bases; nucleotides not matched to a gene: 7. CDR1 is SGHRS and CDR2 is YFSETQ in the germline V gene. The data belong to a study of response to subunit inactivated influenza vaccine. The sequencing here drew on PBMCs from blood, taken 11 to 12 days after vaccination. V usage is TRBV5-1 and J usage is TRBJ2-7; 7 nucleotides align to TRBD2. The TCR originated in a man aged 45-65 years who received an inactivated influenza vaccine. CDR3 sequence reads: CASSVGASGSYEQYF. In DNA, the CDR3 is TGCGCCAGCAGCGTTGGGGCTAGCGGCTCCTACGAGCAGTACTTC.